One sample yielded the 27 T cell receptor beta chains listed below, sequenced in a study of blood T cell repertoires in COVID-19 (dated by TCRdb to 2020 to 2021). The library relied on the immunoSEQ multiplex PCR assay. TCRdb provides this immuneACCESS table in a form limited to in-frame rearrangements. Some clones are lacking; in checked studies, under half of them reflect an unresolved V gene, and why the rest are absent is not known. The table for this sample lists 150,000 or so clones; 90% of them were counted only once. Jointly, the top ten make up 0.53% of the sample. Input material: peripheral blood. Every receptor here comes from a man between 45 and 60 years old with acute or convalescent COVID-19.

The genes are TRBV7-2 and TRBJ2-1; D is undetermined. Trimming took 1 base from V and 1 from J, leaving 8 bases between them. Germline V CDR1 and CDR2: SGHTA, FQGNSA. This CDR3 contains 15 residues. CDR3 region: CASSLVWASYNEQFF. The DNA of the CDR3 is TGTGCCAGCAGCTTAGTGTGGGCATCCTACAATGAGCAGTTCTTC.

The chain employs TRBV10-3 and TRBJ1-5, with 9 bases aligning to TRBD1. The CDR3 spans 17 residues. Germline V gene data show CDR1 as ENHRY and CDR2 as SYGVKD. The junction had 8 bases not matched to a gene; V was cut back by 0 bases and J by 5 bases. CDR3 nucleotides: TGTGCCATCAGTGAGTCGAAGGTGGGACAGGGCGATCAGCCCCAGCATTTT. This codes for CAISESKVGQGDQPQHF.

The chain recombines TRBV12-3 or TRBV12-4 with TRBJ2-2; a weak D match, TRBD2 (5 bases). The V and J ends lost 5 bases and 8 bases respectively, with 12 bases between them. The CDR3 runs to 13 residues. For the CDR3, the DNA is TGTGCCAGCAGTCCCCCGGGGTATGGGGAGCTGTTTTTT. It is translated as CASSPPGYGELFF.

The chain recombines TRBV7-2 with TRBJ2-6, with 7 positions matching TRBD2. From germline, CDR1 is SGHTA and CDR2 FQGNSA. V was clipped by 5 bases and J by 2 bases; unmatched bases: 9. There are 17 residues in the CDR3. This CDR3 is CASSPLRGNTGANVLTF. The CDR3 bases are TGTGCCAGCAGCCCACTGCGGGGGAACACTGGGGCCAACGTCCTGACTTTC.

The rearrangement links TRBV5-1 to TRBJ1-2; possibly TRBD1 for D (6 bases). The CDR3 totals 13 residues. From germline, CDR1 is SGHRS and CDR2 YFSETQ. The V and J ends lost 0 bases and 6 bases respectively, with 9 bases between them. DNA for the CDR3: TGCGCCAGCAGCTTGGTGGGGGCCGATGGCTACACCTTC. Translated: CASSLVGADGYTF.

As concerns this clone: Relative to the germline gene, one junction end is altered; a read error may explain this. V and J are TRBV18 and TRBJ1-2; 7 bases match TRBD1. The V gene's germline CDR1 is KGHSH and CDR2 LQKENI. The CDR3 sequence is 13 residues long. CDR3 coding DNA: TGTGCCAGCTCCCCACAGGGGTCTGCTGGCTACACCTTC. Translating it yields CASSPQGSAGYTF.

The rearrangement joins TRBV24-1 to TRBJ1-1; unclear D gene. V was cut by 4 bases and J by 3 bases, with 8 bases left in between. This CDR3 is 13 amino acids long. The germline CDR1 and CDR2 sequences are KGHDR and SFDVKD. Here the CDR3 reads CATSDQRYTEAFF. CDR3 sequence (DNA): TGTGCCACCAGTGACCAACGGTACACTGAAGCTTTCTTT.

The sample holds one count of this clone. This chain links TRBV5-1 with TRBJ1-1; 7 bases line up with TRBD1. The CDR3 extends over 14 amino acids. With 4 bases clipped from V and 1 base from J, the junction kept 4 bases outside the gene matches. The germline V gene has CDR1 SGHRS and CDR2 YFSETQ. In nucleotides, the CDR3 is TGCGCCAGCAGCCCAACAGGGGCGAACACTGAAGCTTTCTTT. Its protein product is CASSPTGANTEAFF. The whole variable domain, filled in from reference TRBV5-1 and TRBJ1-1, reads KAGVTQTPRYLIKTRGQQVTLSCSPISGHRSVSWYQQTPGQGLQFLFEYFSETQRNKGNFPGRFSGRQFSNSRSEMNVSTLELGDSALYLCASSPTGANTEAFFGQGTRLTVV.

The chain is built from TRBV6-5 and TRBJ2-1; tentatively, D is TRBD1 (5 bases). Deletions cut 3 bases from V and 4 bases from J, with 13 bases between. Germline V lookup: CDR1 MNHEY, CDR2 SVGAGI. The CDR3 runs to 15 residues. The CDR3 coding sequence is TGTGCCAGCAGTTATCGGAGACAGTTGTACAATGAGCAGTTCTTC. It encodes CASSYRRQLYNEQFF.

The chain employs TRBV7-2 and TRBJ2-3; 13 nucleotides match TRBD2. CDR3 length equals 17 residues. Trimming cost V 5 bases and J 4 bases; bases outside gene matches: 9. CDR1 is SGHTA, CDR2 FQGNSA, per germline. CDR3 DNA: TGTGCCAGCAGCCACCGGACTAGCGGGGGAGGCGCAGATACGCAGTATTTT. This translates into CASSHRTSGGGADTQYF.

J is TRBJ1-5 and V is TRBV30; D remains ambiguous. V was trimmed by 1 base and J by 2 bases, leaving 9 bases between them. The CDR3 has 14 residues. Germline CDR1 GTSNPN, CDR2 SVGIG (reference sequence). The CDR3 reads CAWSAGKGNQPQHF. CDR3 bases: TGTGCCTGGAGTGCCGGGAAGGGCAATCAGCCCCAGCATTTT.

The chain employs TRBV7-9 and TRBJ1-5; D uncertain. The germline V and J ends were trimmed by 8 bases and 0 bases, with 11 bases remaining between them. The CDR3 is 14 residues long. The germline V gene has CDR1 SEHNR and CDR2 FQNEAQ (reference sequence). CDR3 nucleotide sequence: TGTGCCAGCTCTGGAGGGAATAGCAATCAGCCCCAGCATTTT. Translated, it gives CASSGGNSNQPQHF.

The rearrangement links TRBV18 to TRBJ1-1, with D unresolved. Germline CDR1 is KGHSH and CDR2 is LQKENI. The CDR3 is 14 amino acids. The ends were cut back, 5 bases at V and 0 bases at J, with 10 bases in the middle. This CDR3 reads CASSGLEVNTEAFF. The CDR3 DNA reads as TGTGCCAGCTCAGGTTTAGAGGTGAACACTGAAGCTTTCTTT.

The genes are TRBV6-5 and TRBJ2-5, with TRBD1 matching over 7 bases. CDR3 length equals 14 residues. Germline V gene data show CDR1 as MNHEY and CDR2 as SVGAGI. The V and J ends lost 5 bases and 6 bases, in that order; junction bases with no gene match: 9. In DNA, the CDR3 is TGTGCCAGCAGTCCGACAGGGCTATGGAAGACCCAGTACTTC. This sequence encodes CASSPTGLWKTQYF.

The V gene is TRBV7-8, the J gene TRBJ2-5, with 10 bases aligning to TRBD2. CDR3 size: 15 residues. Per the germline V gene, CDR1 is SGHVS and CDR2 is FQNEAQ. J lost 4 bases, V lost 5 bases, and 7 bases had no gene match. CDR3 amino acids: CASSEREGTLETQYF. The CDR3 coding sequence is TGTGCCAGCAGCGAGCGGGAGGGGACTTTAGAGACCCAGTACTTC.

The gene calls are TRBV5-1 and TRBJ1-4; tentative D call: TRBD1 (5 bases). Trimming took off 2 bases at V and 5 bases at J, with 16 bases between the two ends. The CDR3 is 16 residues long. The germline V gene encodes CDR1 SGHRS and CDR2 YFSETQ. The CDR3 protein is CASSFLQGGLNEKLFF. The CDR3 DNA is TGCGCCAGCAGCTTCCTCCAGGGTGGGTTAAATGAAAAACTGTTTTTT.

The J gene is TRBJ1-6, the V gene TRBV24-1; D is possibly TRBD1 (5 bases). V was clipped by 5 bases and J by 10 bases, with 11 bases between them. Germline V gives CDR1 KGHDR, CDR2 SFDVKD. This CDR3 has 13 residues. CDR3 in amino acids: CATSAGVGSPLHF. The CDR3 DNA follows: TGTGCCACCAGTGCGGGGGTAGGCTCACCCCTCCACTTT.

CDR3: CAIRQSAQETQYF. DNA for the CDR3: TGTGCCATCAGACAGTCTGCTCAAGAGACCCAGTACTTC. V and J are TRBV10-3 and TRBJ2-5; unclear D gene. This CDR3 has 13 residues. The germline CDR1 and CDR2 sequences are ENHRY and SYGVKD. Trimming left V 6 bases short and J 2 bases short, with 10 bases between.

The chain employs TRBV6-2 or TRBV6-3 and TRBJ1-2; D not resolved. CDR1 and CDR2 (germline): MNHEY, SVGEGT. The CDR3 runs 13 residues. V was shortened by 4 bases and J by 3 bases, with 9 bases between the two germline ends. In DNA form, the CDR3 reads TGTGCCAGCAGTTCCAGGACTGACTATGGCTACACCTTC. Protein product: CASSSRTDYGYTF.

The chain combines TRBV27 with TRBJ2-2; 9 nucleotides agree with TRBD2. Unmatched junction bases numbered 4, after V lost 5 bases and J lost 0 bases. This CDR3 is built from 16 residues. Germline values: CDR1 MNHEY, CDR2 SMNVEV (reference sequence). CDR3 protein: CASSMGTSPNTGELFF. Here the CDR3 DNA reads TGTGCCAGCAGTATGGGGACTAGCCCGAACACCGGGGAGCTGTTTTTT.

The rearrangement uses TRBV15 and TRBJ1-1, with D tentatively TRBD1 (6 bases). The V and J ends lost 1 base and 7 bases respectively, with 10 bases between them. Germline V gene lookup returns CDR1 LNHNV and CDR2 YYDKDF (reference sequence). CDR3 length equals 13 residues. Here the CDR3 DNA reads TGTGCCACCAGCAGAGTGGGGACAAGTGAAGCTTTCTTT. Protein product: CATSRVGTSEAFF.

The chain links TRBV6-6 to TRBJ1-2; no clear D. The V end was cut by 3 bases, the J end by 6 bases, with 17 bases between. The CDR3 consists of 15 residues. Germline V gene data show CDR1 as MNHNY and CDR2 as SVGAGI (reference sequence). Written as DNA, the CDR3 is TGTGCCAGCAGTTATTTGCCGTTGAGCCGCCATGGCTACACCTTC. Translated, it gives CASSYLPLSRHGYTF.

CDR3 nucleotide sequence: TGTGCCAGCAGTACCCTTGGGCGGGACCAAGAGACCCAGTACTTC. It yields the protein CASSTLGRDQETQYF. V gene TRBV27 combines with J gene TRBJ2-5; D is perhaps TRBD2 (5 bases). V was trimmed by 5 bases and J by 0 bases, leaving 13 bases between them. CDR1 is MNHEY, CDR2 SMNVEV, per germline (reference sequence). The CDR3 spans 15 residues.

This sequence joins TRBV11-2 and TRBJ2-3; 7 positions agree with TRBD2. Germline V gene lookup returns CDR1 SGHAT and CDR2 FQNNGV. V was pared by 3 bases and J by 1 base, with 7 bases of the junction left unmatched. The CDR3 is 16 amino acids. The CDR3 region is CASSLVSSGGTDTQYF. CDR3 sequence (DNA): TGTGCCAGCAGCTTGGTGTCTAGCGGTGGCACAGATACGCAGTATTTT. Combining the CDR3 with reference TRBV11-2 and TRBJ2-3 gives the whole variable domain EAGVAQSPRYKIIEKRQSVAFWCNPISGHATLYWYQQILGQGPKLLIQFQNNGVVDDSQLPKDRFSAERLKGVDSTLKIQPAKLEDSAVYLCASSLVSSGGTDTQYFGPGTRLTVL.

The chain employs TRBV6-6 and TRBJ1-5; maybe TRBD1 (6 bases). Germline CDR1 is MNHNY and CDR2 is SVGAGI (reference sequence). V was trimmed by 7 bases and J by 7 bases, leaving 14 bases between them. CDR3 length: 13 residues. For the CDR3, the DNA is TGTGCCAGCATCCTACAGGGTTCACAGCCCCAGCATTTT. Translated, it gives CASILQGSQPQHF.

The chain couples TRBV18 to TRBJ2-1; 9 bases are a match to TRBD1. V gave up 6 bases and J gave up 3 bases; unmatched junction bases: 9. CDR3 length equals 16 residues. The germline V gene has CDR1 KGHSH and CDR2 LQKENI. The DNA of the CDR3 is TGTGCCAGCTCCCGCCTGGACAGGGGTTACTACAATGAGCAGTTCTTC. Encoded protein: CASSRLDRGYYNEQFF.

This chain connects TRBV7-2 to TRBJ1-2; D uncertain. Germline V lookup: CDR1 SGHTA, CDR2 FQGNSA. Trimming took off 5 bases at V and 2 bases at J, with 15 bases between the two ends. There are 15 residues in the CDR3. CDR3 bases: TGTGCCAGCAGCCCCAGGAGGCAGATGAACTATGGCTACACCTTC. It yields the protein CASSPRRQMNYGYTF.